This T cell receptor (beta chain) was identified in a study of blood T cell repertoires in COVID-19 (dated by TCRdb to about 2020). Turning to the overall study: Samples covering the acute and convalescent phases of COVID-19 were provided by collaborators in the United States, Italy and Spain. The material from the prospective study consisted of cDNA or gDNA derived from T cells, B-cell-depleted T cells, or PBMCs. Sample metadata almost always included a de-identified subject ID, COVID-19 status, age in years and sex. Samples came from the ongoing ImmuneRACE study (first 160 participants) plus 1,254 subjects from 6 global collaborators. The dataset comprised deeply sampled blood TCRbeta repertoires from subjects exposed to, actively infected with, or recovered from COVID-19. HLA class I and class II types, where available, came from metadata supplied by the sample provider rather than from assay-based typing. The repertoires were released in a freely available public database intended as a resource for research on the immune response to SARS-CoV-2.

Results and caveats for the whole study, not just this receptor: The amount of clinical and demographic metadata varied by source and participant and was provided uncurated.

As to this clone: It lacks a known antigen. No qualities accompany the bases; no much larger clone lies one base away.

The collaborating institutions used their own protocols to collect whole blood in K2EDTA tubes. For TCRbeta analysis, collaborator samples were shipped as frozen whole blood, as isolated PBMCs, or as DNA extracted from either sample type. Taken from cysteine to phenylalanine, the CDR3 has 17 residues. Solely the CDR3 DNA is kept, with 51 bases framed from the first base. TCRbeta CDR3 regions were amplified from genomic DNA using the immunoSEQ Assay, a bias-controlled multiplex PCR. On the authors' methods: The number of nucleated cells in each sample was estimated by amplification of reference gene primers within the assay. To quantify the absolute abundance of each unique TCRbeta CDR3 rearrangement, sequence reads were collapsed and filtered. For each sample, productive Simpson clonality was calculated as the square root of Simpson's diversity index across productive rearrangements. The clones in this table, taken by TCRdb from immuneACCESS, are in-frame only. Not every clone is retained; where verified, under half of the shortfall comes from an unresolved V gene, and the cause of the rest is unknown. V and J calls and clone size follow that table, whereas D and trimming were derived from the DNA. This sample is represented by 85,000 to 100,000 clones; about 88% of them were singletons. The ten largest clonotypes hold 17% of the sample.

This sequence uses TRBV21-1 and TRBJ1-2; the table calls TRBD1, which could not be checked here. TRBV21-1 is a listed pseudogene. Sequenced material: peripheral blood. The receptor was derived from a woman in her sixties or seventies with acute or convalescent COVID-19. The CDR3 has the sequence CASSNGGQGRHWDGYTF. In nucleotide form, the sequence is TGTGCCAGCAGCAACGGGGGACAGGGCCGGCACTGGGATGGCTACACCTTC.